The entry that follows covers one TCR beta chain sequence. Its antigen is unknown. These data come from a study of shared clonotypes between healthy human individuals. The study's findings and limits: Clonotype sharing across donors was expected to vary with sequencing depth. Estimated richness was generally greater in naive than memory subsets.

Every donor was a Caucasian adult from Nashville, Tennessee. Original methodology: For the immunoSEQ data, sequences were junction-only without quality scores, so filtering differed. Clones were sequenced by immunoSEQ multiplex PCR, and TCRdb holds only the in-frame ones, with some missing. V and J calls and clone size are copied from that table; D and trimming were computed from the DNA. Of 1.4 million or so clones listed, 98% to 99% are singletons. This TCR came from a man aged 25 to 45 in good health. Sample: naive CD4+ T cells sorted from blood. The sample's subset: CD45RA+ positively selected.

CDR3 in DNA: TGTGCCATCAGTGAATTGGGAGGGAACACTGAAGCTTTCTTT. Translated, it gives CAISELGGNTEAFF. The genes are TRBV10-3 and TRBJ1-1; the D is unclear. The length of the CDR3 is 14 residues. Germline-derived CDR1 and CDR2 are ENHRY and SYGVKD. Trimming took off 3 bases at V and 1 base at J, with 9 bases between the two ends.